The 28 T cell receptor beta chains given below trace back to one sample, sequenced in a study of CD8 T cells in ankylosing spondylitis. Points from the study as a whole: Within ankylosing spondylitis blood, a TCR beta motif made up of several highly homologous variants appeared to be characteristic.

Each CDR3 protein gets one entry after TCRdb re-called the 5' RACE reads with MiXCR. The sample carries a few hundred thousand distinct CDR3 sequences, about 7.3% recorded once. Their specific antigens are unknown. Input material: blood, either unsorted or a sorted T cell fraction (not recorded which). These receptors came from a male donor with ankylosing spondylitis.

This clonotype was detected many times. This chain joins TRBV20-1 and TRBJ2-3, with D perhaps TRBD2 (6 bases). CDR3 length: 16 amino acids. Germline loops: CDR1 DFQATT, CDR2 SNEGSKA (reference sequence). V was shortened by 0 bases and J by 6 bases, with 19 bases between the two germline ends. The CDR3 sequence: CSARDSEGRAPDTQYF. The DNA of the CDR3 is TGCAGTGCTAGAGATTCGGAGGGGCGAGCTCCGGATACGCAGTATTTT.

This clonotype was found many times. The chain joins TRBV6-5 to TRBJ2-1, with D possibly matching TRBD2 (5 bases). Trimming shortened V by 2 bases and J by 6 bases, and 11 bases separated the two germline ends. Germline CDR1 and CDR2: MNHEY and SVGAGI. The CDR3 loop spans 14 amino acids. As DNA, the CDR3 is TGTGCCAGCAGTTACCAAGCGGCGGGCAATGAGCAGTTCTTC. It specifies CASSYQAAGNEQFF.

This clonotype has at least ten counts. The CDR3 DNA sequence: TGTGCCAGCAGTTACAGTGGCCACCTGGGTGCTGAAGCTTTCTTT. Translating gives CASSYSGHLGAEAFF. V is TRBV6-5 and J is TRBJ1-1; no firm D call. The CDR3 runs 15 residues. V was trimmed by 2 bases and J by 6 bases, leaving 16 bases between them. Germline CDR1 is MNHEY and CDR2 is SVGAGI.

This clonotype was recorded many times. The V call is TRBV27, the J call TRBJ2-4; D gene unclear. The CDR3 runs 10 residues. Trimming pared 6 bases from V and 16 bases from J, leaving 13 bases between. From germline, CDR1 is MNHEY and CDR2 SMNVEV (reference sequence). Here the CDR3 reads CASSPGAHYF. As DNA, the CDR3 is TGTGCCAGCAGCCCCGGAGCGCATTACTTC.

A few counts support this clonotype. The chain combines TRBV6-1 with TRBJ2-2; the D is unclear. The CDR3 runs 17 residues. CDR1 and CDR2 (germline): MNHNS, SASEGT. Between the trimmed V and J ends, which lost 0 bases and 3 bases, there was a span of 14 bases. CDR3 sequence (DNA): TGTGCCAGCAGTGAAGCGCTTCGCCTTACGGACACCGGGGAGCTGTTTTTT. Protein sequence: CASSEALRLTDTGELFF.

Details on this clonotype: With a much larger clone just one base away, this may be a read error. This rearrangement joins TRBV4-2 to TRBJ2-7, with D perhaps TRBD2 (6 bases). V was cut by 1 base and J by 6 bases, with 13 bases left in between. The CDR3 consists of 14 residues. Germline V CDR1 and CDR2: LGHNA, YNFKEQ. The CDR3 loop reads CASSQVGGNCEQYF. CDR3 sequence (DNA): TGTGCCAGCAGCCAAGTAGGAGGGAACTGCGAGCAGTACTTC.

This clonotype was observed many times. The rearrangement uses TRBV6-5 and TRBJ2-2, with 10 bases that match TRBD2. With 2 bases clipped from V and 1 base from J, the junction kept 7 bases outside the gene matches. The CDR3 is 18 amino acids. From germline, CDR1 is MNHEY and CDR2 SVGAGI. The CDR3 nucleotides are TGTGCCAGCAGTTACCCCAGAACTAGCGGGGTGAACACCGGGGAGCTGTTTTTT. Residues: CASSYPRTSGVNTGELFF.

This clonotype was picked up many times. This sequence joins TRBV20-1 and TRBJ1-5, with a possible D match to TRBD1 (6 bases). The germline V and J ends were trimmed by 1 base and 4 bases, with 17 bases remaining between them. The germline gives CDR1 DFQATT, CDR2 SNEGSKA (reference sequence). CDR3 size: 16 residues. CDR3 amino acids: CSARALLGTTNQPQHF. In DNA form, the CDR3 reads TGCAGTGCTAGAGCCCTGCTCGGGACAACGAATCAGCCCCAGCATTTT.

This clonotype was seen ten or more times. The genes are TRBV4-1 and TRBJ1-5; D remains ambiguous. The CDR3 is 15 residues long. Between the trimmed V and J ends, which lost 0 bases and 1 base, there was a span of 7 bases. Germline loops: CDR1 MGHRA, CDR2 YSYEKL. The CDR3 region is CASSQDGRSNQPQHF. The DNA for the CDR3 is TGCGCCAGCAGCCAAGACGGACGGAGCAATCAGCCCCAGCATTTT.

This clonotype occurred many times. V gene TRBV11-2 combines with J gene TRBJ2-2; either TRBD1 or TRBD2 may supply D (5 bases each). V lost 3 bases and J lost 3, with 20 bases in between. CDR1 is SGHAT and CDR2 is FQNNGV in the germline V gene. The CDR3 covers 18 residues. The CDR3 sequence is CASSFTPGTRIDTGELFF. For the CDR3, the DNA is TGTGCCAGCAGCTTTACCCCCGGGACGAGGATCGACACCGGGGAGCTGTTTTTT. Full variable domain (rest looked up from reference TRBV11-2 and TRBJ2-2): EAGVAQSPRYKIIEKRQSVAFWCNPISGHATLYWYQQILGQGPKLLIQFQNNGVVDDSQLPKDRFSAERLKGVDSTLKIQPAKLEDSAVYLCASSFTPGTRIDTGELFFGEGSRLTVL.

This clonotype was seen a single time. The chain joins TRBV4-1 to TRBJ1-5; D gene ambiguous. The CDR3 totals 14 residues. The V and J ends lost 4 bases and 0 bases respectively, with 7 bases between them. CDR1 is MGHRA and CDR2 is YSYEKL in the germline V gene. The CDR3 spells CASSPSNSNQPQHF. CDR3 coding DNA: TGCGCCAGCAGCCCCTCCAATAGCAATCAGCCCCAGCATTTT.

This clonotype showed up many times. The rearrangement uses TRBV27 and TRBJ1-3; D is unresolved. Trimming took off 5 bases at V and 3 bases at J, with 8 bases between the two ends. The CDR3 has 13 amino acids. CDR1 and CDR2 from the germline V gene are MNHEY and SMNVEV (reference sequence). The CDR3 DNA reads TGTGCCAGCAGTGGGGATCGTGGAAACACCATATATTTT. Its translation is CASSGDRGNTIYF.

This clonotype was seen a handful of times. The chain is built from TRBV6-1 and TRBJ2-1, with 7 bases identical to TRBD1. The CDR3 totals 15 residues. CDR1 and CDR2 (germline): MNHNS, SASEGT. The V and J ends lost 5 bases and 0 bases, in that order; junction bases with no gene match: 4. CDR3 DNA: TGTGCCAGCAGTACACAGGGGAGCTCCTACAATGAGCAGTTCTTC. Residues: CASSTQGSSYNEQFF.

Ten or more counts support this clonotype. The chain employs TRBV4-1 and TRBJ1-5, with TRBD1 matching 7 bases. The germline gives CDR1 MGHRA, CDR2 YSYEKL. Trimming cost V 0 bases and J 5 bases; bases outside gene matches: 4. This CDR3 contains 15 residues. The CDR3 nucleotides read TGCGCCAGCAGCCAAGATCAGGGGGGTTATCAGCCCCAGCATTTT. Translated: CASSQDQGGYQPQHF.

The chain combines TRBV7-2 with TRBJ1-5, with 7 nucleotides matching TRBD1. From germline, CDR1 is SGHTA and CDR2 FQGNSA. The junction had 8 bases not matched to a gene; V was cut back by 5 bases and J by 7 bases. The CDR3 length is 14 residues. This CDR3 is CASSPDRVEQPQHF. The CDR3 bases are TGTGCCAGCAGCCCTGACAGGGTCGAGCAGCCCCAGCATTTT.

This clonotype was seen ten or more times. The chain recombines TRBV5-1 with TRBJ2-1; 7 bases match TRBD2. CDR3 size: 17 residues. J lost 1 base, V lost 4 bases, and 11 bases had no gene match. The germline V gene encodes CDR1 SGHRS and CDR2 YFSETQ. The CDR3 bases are TGCGCCAGCAGCGTTTGGGCGGGAGCGGGTTCCTACAATGAGCAGTTCTTC. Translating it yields CASSVWAGAGSYNEQFF.

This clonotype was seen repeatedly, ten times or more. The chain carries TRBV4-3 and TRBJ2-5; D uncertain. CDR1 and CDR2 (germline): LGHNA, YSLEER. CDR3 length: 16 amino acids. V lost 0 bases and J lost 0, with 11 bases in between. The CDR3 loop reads CASSQDGTAYQETQYF. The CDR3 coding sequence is TGCGCCAGCAGCCAAGATGGAACAGCTTACCAAGAGACCCAGTACTTC.

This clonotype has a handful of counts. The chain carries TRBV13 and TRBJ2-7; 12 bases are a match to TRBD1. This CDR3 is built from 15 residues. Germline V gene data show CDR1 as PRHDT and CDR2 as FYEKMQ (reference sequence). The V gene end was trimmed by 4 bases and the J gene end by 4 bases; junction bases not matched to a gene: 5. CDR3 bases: TGTGCCAGCAGCTCCGGGGACAGGGGGCAGTACGAGCAGTACTTC. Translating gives CASSSGDRGQYEQYF.

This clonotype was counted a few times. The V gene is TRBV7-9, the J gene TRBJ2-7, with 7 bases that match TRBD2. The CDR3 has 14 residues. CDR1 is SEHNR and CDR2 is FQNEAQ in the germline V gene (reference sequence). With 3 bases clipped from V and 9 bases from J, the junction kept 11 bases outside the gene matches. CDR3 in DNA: TGTGCCAGCAGCTTCGGAGGCGGGCCGGGGGGGCAGTACTTC. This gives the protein CASSFGGGPGGQYF. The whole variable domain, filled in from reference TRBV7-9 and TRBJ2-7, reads DTGVSQNPRHKITKRGQNVTFRCDPISEHNRLYWYRQTLGQGPEFLTYFQNEAQLEKSRLLSDRFSAERPKGSFSTLEIQRTEQGDSAMYLCASSFGGGPGGQYFGPGTRLTVT.

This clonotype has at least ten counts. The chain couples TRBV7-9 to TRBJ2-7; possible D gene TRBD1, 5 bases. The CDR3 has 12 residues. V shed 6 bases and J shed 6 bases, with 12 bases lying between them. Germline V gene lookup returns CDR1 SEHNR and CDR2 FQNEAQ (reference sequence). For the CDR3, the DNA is TGTGCCAGCAGTTCCGACAGACTCGAGCAGTACTTC. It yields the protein CASSSDRLEQYF.

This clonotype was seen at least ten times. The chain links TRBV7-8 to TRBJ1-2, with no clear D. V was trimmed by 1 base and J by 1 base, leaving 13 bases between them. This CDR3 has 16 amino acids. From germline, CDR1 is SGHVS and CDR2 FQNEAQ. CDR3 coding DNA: TGTGCCAGCAGCTTAGAGGTCCGGGTCCTTAACTATGGCTACACCTTC. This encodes CASSLEVRVLNYGYTF. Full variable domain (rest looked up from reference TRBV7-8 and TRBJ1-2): GAGVSQSPRYKVAKRGQDVALRCDPISGHVSLFWYQQALGQGPEFLTYFQNEAQLDKSGLPSDRFFAERPEGSVSTLKIQRTQQEDSAVYLCASSLEVRVLNYGYTFGSGTRLTVV.

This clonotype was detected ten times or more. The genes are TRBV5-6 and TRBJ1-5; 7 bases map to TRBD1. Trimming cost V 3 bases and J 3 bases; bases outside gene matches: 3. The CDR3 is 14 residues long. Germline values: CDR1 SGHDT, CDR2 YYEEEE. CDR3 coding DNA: TGTGCCAGCAGCTGGGGACAGTTCAATCAGCCCCAGCATTTT. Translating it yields CASSWGQFNQPQHF.

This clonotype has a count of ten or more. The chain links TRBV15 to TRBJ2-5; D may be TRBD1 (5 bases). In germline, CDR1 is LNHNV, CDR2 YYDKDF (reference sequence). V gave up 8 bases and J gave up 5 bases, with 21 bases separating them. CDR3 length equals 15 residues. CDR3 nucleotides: TGTGCCACCGCGCGGTCTAGGGGAAGTGAGGAGACCCAGTACTTC. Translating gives CATARSRGSEETQYF. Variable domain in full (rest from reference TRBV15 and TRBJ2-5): DAMVIQNPRYQVTQFGKPVTLSCSQTLNHNVMYWYQQKSSQAPKLLFHYYDKDFNNEADTPDNFQSRRPNTSFCFLDIRSPGLGDTAMYLCATARSRGSEETQYFGPGTRLLVL.

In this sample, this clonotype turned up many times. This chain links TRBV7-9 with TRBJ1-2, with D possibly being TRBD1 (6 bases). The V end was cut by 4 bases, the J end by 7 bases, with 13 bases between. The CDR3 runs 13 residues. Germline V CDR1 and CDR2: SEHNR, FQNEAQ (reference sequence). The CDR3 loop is CASSYHTGTGYTF. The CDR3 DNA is TGTGCCAGCAGCTACCACACAGGGACTGGCTACACCTTC.

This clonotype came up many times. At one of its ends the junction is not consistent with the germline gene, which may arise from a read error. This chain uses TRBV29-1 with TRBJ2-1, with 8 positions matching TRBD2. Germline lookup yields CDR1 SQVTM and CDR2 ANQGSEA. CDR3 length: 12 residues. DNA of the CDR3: TGCAGCGTTGGGCCCACGGAGCGGGAGTTGATCTTC. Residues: CSVGPTERELIF.

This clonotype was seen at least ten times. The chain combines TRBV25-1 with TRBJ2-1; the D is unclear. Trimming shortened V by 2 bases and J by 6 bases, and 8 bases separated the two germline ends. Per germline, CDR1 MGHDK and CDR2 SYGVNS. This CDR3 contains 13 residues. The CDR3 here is CASSELISNEQFF. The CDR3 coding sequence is TGTGCCAGCAGTGAACTCATTAGCAATGAGCAGTTCTTC.

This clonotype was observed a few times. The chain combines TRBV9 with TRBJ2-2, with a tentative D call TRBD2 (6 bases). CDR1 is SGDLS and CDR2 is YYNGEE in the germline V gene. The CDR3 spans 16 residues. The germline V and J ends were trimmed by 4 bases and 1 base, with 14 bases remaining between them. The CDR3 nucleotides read TGTGCCAGCAGCCCCTTGTGGCGGGAGAACACCGGGGAGCTGTTTTTT. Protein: CASSPLWRENTGELFF.

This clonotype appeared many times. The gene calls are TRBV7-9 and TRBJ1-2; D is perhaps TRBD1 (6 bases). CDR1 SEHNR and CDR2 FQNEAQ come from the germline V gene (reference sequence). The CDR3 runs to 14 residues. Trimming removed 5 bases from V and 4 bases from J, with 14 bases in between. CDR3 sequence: CASSPDTGTYGYTF. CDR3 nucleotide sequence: TGTGCCAGCAGCCCTGATACAGGGACCTATGGCTACACCTTC.